These 4 T cell receptor beta chains originate from one sample sequenced in a study of beta chain features in type 1 diabetes. Study results and limitations: TCRB CDR3s from Type 1 diabetes patients were moderately but significantly shorter in all four CD4+ subsets.

Expressed TCRB transcripts got sequenced, as all isolated RNA was reverse transcribed. Profiling relied on immunoSEQ multiplex PCR, and the TCRdb table lists in-frame clones only, not all of them. The sample has roughly 300,000 clones, 13% to 15% seen once. What these receptors recognize is not known. Sequenced: naive CD4+ T cells from blood. All receptors come from a man aged 30-40 years with type 1 diabetes.

The J gene is TRBJ2-3, the V gene TRBV7-3; a possible D gene is TRBD1 (5 bases). The V and J ends lost 5 bases and 2 bases respectively, with 14 bases between them. This CDR3 has 15 residues. Per germline, CDR1 SGHTA and CDR2 FQGTGA. The CDR3 DNA reads as TGTGCCAGCAGCCAGGGCGACGCGATCACAGATACGCAGTATTTT. It is translated as CASSQGDAITDTQYF.

The chain is built from TRBV4-3 and TRBJ2-3; TRBD2 matches 7 bases. The CDR3 is 17 amino acids. J gave up 3 bases and V 2 bases, and 11 bases lay outside the gene matches. From germline, CDR1 is LGHNA and CDR2 YSLEER. CDR3 sequence reads: CASSQQQAGRWTDTQYF. CDR3 sequence (DNA): TGCGCCAGCAGCCAACAACAAGCGGGGAGGTGGACAGATACGCAGTATTTT.

This clone appeared a few times. The gene calls are TRBV7-6 and TRBJ2-3; 9 nucleotides agree with TRBD2. CDR1 is SGHVS, CDR2 FNYEAQ, per germline. The CDR3 has 17 amino acids. V lost 2 bases to trimming and J lost 3 bases; unmatched junction nucleotides: 9. The CDR3 coding sequence is TGTGCCAGCAGCTTAAGGTCCGGGACTAGCAGGACAGATACGCAGTATTTT. This sequence encodes CASSLRSGTSRTDTQYF.

In this sample, this clone turned up a few times. The chain links TRBV27 to TRBJ2-4; TRBD1 matches 10 bases. V lost 5 bases and J lost 8; bases outside the gene matches: 6. CDR3 length: 14 amino acids. CDR1 is MNHEY, CDR2 SMNVEV, per germline (reference sequence). The CDR3 loop reads CASSHRTGGDIQYF. The DNA of the CDR3 is TGTGCCAGCAGTCACCGGACAGGGGGAGACATTCAGTACTTC.